The clone carrying this T cell receptor beta chain was observed a handful of times. As yet, its antigen is unknown. This record belongs to a study of response to subunit inactivated influenza vaccine. Study observations and caveats: That few new T cells are recruited by each seasonal influenza vaccination was the authors' suggestion.

The CDR3 has 14 amino acids. V lost 4 bases and J lost 5, with 18 bases in between. Germline V CDR1 and CDR2: DFQATT, SNEGSKA (reference sequence). One entry per CDR3 protein results from TCRdb running MiXCR on the RT-PCR reads. The repertoire consists of around 540,000 distinct CDR3 sequences, with approximately 10% occurring once and the leading ten covering about 9.4%. The specimen comprised PBMCs from blood, sampled on the day of vaccination. The chain combines TRBV20-1 with TRBJ2-7, with D perhaps matching TRBD2 (6 bases). The TCR comes from a man between 45 and 60 years old who received an inactivated influenza vaccine. CDR3 nucleotides: TGCAGTGCTACGATCGCGCAAGGAGGGAACGAGCAGTACTTC. Protein product: CSATIAQGGNEQYF.